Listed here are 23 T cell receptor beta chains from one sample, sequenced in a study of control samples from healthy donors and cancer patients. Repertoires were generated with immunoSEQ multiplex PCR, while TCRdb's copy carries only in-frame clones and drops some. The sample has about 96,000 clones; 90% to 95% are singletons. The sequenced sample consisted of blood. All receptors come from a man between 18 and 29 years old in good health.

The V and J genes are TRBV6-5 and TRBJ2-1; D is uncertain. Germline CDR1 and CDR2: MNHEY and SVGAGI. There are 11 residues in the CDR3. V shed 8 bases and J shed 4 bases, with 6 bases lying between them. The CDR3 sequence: CASQKYNEQFF. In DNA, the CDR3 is TGTGCCAGCCAGAAGTACAATGAGCAGTTCTTC.

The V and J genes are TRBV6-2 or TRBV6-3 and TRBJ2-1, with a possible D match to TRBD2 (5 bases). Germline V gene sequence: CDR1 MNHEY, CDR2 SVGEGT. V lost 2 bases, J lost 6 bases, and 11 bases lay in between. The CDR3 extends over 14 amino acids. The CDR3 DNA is TGTGCCAGCAGTTACGGAGCGGAGAGCAATGAGCAGTTCTTC. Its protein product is CASSYGAESNEQFF.

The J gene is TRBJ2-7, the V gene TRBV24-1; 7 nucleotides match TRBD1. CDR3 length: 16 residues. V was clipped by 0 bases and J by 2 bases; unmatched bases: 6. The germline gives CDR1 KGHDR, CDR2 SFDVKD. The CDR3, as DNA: TGTGCCACCAGTGATTTGCAAGGGACAGAGACCTACGAGCAGTACTTC. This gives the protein CATSDLQGTETYEQYF.

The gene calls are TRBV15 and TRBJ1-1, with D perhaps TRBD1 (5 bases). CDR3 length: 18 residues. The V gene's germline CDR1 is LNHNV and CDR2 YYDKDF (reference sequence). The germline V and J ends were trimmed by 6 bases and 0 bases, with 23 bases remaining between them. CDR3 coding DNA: TGTGCCACCAGGGGTTCCGGGACCCTAATACCGATGAACACTGAAGCTTTCTTT. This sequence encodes CATRGSGTLIPMNTEAFF.

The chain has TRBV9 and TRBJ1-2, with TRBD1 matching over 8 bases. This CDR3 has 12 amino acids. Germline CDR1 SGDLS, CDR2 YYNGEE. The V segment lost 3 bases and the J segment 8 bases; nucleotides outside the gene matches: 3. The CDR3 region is CASSGGTGGYTF. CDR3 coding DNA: TGTGCCAGCAGCGGCGGGACAGGCGGCTACACCTTC.

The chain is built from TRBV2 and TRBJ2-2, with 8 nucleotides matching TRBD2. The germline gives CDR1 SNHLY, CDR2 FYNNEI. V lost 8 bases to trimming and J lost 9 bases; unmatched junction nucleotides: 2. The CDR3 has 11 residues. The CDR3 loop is CASREGRELFF. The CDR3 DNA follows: TGTGCCAGCCGGGAGGGGAGGGAGCTGTTTTTT.

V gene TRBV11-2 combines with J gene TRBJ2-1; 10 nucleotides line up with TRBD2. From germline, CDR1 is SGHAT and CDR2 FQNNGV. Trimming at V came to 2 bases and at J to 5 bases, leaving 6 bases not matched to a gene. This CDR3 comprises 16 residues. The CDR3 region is CASSLRGLARNNEQFF. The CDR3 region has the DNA TGTGCCAGCAGCTTACGGGGACTAGCGCGAAACAATGAGCAGTTCTTC.

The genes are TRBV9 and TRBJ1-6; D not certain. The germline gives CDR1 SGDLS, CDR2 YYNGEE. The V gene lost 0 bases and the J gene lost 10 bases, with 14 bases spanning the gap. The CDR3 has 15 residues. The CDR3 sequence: CASSVEEGESSPLHF. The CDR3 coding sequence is TGTGCCAGCAGCGTAGAGGAGGGTGAGAGCTCACCCCTCCACTTT.

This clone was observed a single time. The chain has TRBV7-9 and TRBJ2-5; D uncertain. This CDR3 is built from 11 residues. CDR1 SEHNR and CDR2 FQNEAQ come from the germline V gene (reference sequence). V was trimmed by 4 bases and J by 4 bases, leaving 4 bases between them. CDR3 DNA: TGTGCCAGCAGCTCCGGAGAGACCCAGTACTTC. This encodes CASSSGETQYF. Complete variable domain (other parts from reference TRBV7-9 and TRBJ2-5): DTGVSQNPRHKITKRGQNVTFRCDPISEHNRLYWYRQTLGQGPEFLTYFQNEAQLEKSRLLSDRFSAERPKGSFSTLEIQRTEQGDSAMYLCASSSGETQYFGPGTRLLVL.

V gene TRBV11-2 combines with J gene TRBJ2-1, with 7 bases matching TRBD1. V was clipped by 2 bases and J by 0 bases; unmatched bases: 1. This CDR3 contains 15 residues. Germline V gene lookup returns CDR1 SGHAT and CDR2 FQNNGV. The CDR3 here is CASSLWDSSYNEQFF. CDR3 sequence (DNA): TGTGCCAGCAGCTTATGGGACAGCTCCTACAATGAGCAGTTCTTC.

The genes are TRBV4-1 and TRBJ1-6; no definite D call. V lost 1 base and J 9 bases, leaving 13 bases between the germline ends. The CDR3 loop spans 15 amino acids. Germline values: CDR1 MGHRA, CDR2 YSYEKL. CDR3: CASSQAGQQFSPLHF. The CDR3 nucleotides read TGCGCCAGCAGCCAAGCGGGTCAGCAATTTTCACCCCTCCACTTT.

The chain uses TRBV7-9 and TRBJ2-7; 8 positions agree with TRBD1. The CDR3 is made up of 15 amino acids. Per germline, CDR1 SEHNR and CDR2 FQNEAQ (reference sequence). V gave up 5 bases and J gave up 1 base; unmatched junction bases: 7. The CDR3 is CASSPGQGESYEQYF. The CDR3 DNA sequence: TGTGCCAGCAGCCCAGGACAGGGCGAATCCTACGAGCAGTACTTC.

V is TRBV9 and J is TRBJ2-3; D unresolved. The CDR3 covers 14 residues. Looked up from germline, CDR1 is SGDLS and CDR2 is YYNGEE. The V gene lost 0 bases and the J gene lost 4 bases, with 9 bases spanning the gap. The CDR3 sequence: CASSVGNRPDTQYF. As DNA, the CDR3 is TGTGCCAGCAGCGTAGGGAACAGACCAGATACGCAGTATTTT.

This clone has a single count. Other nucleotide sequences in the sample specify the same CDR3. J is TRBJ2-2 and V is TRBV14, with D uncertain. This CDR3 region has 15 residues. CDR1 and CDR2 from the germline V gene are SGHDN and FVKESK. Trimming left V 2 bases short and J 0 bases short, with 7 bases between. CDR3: CASSQRTSNTGELFF. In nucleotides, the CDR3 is TGTGCCAGCAGCCAACGGACGTCGAACACCGGGGAGCTGTTTTTT. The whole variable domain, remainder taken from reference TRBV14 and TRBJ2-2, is EAGVTQFPSHSVIEKGQTVTLRCDPISGHDNLYWYRRVMGKEIKFLLHFVKESKQDESGMPNNRFLAERTGGTYSTLKVQPAELEDSGVYFCASSQRTSNTGELFFGEGSRLTVL.

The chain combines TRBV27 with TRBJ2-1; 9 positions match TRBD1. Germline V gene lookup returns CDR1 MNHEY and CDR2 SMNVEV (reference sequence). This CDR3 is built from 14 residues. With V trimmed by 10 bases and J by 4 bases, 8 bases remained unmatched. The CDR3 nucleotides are TGTGCCACCACCGGGACAGGGTCATACAATGAGCAGTTCTTC. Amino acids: CATTGTGSYNEQFF.

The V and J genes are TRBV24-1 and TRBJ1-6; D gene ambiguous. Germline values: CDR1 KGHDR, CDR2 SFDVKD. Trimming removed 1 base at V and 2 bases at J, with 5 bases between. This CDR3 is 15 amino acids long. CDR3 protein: CATSDFSPYNSPLHF. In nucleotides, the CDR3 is TGTGCCACCAGTGATTTTTCTCCCTATAATTCACCCCTCCACTTT.

CDR3 DNA: TGTGCCAGCAGCCGCCCCGGGACAGGACTAGAGCAGTACTTC. This translates into CASSRPGTGLEQYF. This chain uses TRBV7-2 with TRBJ2-7, with TRBD1 matching 8 bases. The CDR3 is made up of 14 amino acids. Losses at the gene ends were 5 bases for V and 7 bases for J; bases not matched to a gene: 10. Germline V gene lookup returns CDR1 SGHTA and CDR2 FQGNSA.

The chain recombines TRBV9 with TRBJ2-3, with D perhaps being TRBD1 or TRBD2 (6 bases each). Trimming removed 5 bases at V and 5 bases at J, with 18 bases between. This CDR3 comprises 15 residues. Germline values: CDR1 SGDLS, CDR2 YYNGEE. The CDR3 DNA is TGTGCCAGCAGATCCACGGGGGCTGTGGGAGATACGCAGTATTTT. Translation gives CASRSTGAVGDTQYF.

The DNA for the CDR3 is TGTGCCAGCAGTGATTATGTCGGGGGGGATGAAAAACTGTTTTTT. Translated: CASSDYVGGDEKLFF. The V gene is TRBV6-1, the J gene TRBJ1-4; the D gene is possibly TRBD1 (5 bases). V gave up 3 bases and J gave up 6 bases, with 14 bases separating them. Per the germline V gene, CDR1 is MNHNS and CDR2 is SASEGT. The CDR3 runs 15 residues.

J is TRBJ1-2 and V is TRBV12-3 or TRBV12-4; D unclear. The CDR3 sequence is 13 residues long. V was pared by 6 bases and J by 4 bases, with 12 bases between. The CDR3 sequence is CASSPSVGYGYTF. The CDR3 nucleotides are TGTGCCAGCAGCCCCTCAGTTGGCTATGGCTACACCTTC.

The CDR3 coding sequence is TGTGCCAGCAGAGAGATCCCCAGAGACGACACTGAAGCTTTCTTT. It yields the protein CASREIPRDDTEAFF. The chain couples TRBV6-4 to TRBJ1-1; D ambiguous. CDR1 is MRHNA and CDR2 is SNTAGT in the germline V gene. There are 15 residues in the CDR3. Trimming removed 6 bases from V and 3 bases from J, with 17 bases in between.

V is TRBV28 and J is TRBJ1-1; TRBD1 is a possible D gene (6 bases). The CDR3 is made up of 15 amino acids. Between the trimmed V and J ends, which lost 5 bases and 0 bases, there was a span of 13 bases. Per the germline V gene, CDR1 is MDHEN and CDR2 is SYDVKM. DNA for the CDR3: TGTGCCAGCAGTCACCGACAGGTACTGAACACTGAAGCTTTCTTT. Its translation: CASSHRQVLNTEAFF. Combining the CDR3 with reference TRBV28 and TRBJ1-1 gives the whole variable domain DVKVTQSSRYLVKRTGEKVFLECVQDMDHENMFWYRQDPGLGLRLIYFSYDVKMKEKGDIPEGYSVSREKKERFSLILESASTNQTSMYLCASSHRQVLNTEAFFGQGTRLTVV.

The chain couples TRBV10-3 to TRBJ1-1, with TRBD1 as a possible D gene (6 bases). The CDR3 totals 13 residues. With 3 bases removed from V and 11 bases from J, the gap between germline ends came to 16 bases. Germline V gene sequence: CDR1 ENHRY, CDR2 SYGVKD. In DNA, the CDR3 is TGTGCCATCAGTGAATCGGGGGGGGCTCAGGCTTTCTTT. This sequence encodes CAISESGGAQAFF.